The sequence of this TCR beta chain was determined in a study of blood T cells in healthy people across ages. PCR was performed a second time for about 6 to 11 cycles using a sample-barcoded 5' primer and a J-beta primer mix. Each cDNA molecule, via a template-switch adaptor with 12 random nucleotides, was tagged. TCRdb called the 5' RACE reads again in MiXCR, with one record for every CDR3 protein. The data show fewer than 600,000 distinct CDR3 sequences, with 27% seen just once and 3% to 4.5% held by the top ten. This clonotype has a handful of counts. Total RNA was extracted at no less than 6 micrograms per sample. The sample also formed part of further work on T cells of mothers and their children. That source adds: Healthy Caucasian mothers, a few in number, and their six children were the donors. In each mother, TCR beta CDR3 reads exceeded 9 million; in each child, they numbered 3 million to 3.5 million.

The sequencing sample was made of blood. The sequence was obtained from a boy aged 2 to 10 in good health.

The CDR3 DNA follows: TGTGCCAGCAGTTATAGGAGCAATCAGCCCCAGCATTTT. Encoded protein: CASSYRSNQPQHF. The chain has TRBV27 and TRBJ1-5; D unclear. The CDR3 has 13 amino acids. Germline loops: CDR1 MNHEY, CDR2 SMNVEV (reference sequence). V was clipped by 4 bases and J by 1 base, with 5 bases between them.